This TCR beta chain was found in a study of T cells after posttransplantation cyclophosphamide. Study outcomes and limitations: Recipient CMV seropositivity and CMV reactivation strongly tracked TRB clonality. Donor CD8+ memory clones often dominated recipient blood repertoires at later times. TRB overlap between skin or GI tissue T cells and blood was limited.

Cyclophosphamide on days +3 and +4 followed busulfan-fludarabine conditioning and a marrow graft. TCRdb's table, derived via immunoSEQ multiplex PCR, lists solely in-frame clones and lacks some. The repertoire consists of about 4,700 clones, with about four fifths occurring once and the leading ten covering under 4.5%. On this clone itself: Its antigen is as yet unknown.

Trimming pared 10 bases from V and 0 bases from J, leaving 15 bases between. The CDR3 covers 15 residues. CDR1 and CDR2 (germline): MNHNS, SASEGT. This rearrangement joins TRBV6-1 to TRBJ1-4, with a possible D match to TRBD1 (5 bases). The sample consisted of PBMCs, taken after allogeneic stem cell transplant with posttransplant cyclophosphamide. The clonotype originates from a male patient between 50 and 60 years old who received an allogeneic stem cell transplant from a related donor and was CMV-positive. Among the T cells, some may be from the graft donor. The CDR3 bases are TGTGCCATCTCCGGGGCGGGGGCAACTAATGAAAAACTGTTTTTT. The encoded protein is CAISGAGATNEKLFF.